The sample holds many counts of the clone carrying this T cell receptor beta chain. Antigen unknown. Germline values: CDR1 SGHTA, CDR2 FQGNSA. Trimming left V 5 bases short and J 5 bases short, with 12 bases between. This CDR3 has 13 amino acids. This record comes from a study of Graves' ophthalmopathy and Graves' hyperthyroidism. As for the study in general: Before any treatment, peripheral blood was taken at the initial diagnosis.

The study amplified TCR beta CDR3 regions using RNA transcripts. Second-round multiplex PCR followed a first-round RT-PCR using HTBI primers. TCRdb called the multiplex PCR reads again in MiXCR, with one record for every CDR3 protein. Altogether fewer than 400,000 distinct CDR3 sequences are present, around 16% being singletons, with the ten largest covering around 1.4%. Clinical symptoms and serum thyroxine were used for diagnosis; TRAb, thyroid ultrasound and orbital computed tomography were also relied on. General study findings and limits: Ophthalmopathy progression was predicted by the model at approximately 70% sensitivity and about 79% specificity. Sensitivity reached 85% to 90% and specificity about 81% for a 13-signature model separating ophthalmopathy from stable hyperthyroidism.

The clonotype originates from a woman under 30 with Graves' ophthalmopathy. The sequenced material came from peripheral blood. This chain links TRBV7-2 with TRBJ1-1; the D gene is possibly TRBD1 (5 bases). This CDR3 is CASSLRVGTEAFF. The CDR3 DNA is TGTGCCAGCAGCCTCAGGGTAGGGACTGAAGCTTTCTTT. The full variable domain, in which reference TRBV7-2 and TRBJ1-1 provide the parts outside the CDR3, is GAGVSQSPSNKVTEKGKDVELRCDPISGHTALYWYRQSLGQGLEFLIYFQGNSAPDKSGLPSDRFSAERTGGSVSTLTIQRTQQEDSAVYLCASSLRVGTEAFFGQGTRLTVV.